This is a list of T cell receptor beta chains from one sample in a study of blood T cell repertoires in COVID-19. TCRdb's table, derived via immunoSEQ multiplex PCR, lists solely in-frame clones and lacks some. This table has 110,000 to 150,000 clones, around 85% appearing once. Sequenced input: peripheral blood. The receptors shown here come from a woman aged 80 or older with acute or convalescent COVID-19. Each CDR3 is given with its conserved first and last residue. The D gene is left open where the match is weak. Size values are once, few and many counts, or a class for expanded clones, and some rows have none.

v_gene	d_gene	j_gene	abundance	CDR3nt	CDR3aa
TRBV19	NA	TRBJ1-5	NA	TGTGCCAGTATGCAACAGGGCGGACAGCCCCAGCATTTT	CASMQQGGQPQHF
TRBV11-1	TRBD2	TRBJ2-3	NA	TGTGCCAGCAGTAGCGGGGGGGCCGGGGATACGCAGTATTTT	CASSSGGAGDTQYF
TRBV7-8	TRBD2	TRBJ2-7	NA	TGTGCCAGCAGCCGAGGGTTTTCGGGAGGGAGCTCCTACGAGCAGTACTTC	CASSRGFSGGSSYEQYF
TRBV19	NA	TRBJ1-5	NA	TGTGCCACCGTGGGGGGGCGGGGTATGGACCAAAGGCGTAGCAATCAGCCCCAGCATTTT	CATVGGRGMDQRRSNQPQHF
TRBV9	NA	TRBJ2-2	NA	TGTGCCAGCAGCGTATTCTATTTCGGTGCGGCCGGGGAGCTGTTTTTT	CASSVFYFGAAGELFF
TRBV4-2	NA	TRBJ2-7	NA	TGTGCCAGCAGCCAAGATCTCTCTGGAGGGGCCGGCTACGAGCAGTACTTC	CASSQDLSGGAGYEQYF
TRBV2	NA	TRBJ1-2	once	TGTGCCAGCAGTGAAAATAGCCTGGTGGGCTACACCTTC	CASSENSLVGYTF
TRBV18	NA	TRBJ1-1	NA	TGTGCCAGCTCACCACCCGCGGGGCTGAACACTGAAGCTTTCTTT	CASSPPAGLNTEAFF
TRBV6-5	NA	TRBJ1-1	NA	TGTGCCAGCGCGGGACGCATGAACACTGAAGCTTTCTTT	CASAGRMNTEAFF
TRBV5-1	NA	TRBJ2-7	NA	TGCGCCAGCAGTTTAGGGGCTCAGTCCTACGAGCAGTACTTC	CASSLGAQSYEQYF
TRBV29-1	NA	TRBJ2-3	NA	TGCAGCCTCACCGGAGGGGCAGATACGCAGTATTTT	CSLTGGADTQYF
TRBV6-5	TRBD1	TRBJ1-2	NA	TGTGCCAGCAGTTCCCCCGGGACAGGAGTCTATGGCTACACCTTC	CASSSPGTGVYGYTF
TRBV2	TRBD1	TRBJ1-5	NA	TGTGCCAGCAGTATAGGGACAGGGGATGGTCAGCCCCAGCATTTT	CASSIGTGDGQPQHF
TRBV11-3	TRBD1	TRBJ1-1	few	TGTGCCAGCAGCTTAGGACAGGGCACTGAAGCTTTCTTT	CASSLGQGTEAFF
TRBV2	NA	TRBJ2-7	once	TGTGCCAGCGGGGGGGCTGGGTCAAAAACCTACGAGCAGTACTTC	CASGGAGSKTYEQYF
TRBV18	TRBD1	TRBJ2-5	NA	TGTGCCAGCTCACCGCGGACAGGCGCGCAAGAGACCCAGTACTTC	CASSPRTGAQETQYF
TRBV2	TRBD1	TRBJ1-2	NA	TGTGCCAGCAGTGAAGGACAGGGGATCTATGGCTACACCTTC	CASSEGQGIYGYTF
TRBV2	TRBD1	TRBJ2-3	NA	TGTGCCAGCCCCGGGACAGCCTCTAGCACAGATACGCAGTATTTT	CASPGTASSTDTQYF
TRBV2	NA	TRBJ1-2	NA	TGTGCCAGCAGTGAGGGGGGGACCTACACCTTC	CASSEGGTYTF
TRBV27	NA	TRBJ1-4	NA	TGTGCCAGCAGTTCCCCCTGGGAGGGAAGTGAAAAACTGTTTTTT	CASSSPWEGSEKLFF
TRBV12-5	TRBD1	TRBJ1-2	NA	TGTGCTAGTGGTACCGGGACAGGGGCACCCTCTGGCTATGGCTACACCTTC	CASGTGTGAPSGYGYTF
TRBV7-9	NA	TRBJ1-2	NA	TGTGCCAGCAGCTTTTCGACAGTCAACTATGGCTACACCTTC	CASSFSTVNYGYTF
TRBV19	TRBD1	TRBJ1-1	NA	TGTGCCAGTAGGACAGGGGCCGGAGCTTTCTTT	CASRTGAGAFF
TRBV7-2	TRBD2	TRBJ2-5	NA	TGTGCCAGCAGCTTAGAGGGAGGACTAGTTAAAGAGACCCAGTACTTC	CASSLEGGLVKETQYF
TRBV4-3	TRBD1	TRBJ2-5	NA	TGCGCCAGCAGCCAAGCCCAGGGGGCTCTTTTAGAGACCCAGTACTTC	CASSQAQGALLETQYF
TRBV7-9	NA	TRBJ2-7	NA	TGTGCCAGCAGCTTAGGGCCATCCTCCGAGCAGTACTTC	CASSLGPSSEQYF
TRBV27	NA	TRBJ1-5	NA	TGTGCCAGCAGTTTACGAGTCGGTTTGTATCAGCCCCAGCATTTT	CASSLRVGLYQPQHF
TRBV29-1	TRBD2	TRBJ2-7	NA	TGCAGCGTTGTTCGGCGGGGACTAGCGGGGGGGAGCTCCTACGAGCAGTACTTC	CSVVRRGLAGGSSYEQYF
TRBV19	NA	TRBJ1-5	NA	TGTGCCAGTAGTATCCCCCTCCGAGGCCATCAGCCCCAGCATTTT	CASSIPLRGHQPQHF
TRBV19	NA	TRBJ2-6	NA	TGTGCCAGTAGCCCCAGGACATCTGGGGCCAACGTCCTGACTTTC	CASSPRTSGANVLTF
TRBV24-1	TRBD2	TRBJ2-1	NA	TGTGCCACCAGTGACCCGGGGGGAGGAAAGTTCTTC	CATSDPGGGKFF
TRBV15	TRBD1	TRBJ1-2	NA	TGTGCCACCAGCAGGACAGGGACCTATGGCTACACCTTC	CATSRTGTYGYTF
TRBV7-3	TRBD2	TRBJ2-7	NA	TGTGCCAGCAGCTTAACTGGGCGGGGGACGCCCTACGAGCAGTACTTC	CASSLTGRGTPYEQYF
TRBV6-5	TRBD2	TRBJ2-7	NA	TGTTCTACTTCCCGGGACTATTCCTACGAGCAGTACTTC	CSTSRDYSYEQYF
TRBV6-1	NA	TRBJ2-5	few	TGTGCCAGCAGTGACACAGGGTCAGCGACCCAGTACTTC	CASSDTGSATQYF
TRBV7-2	TRBD1	TRBJ2-1	NA	TGTGCCAGCAGCTTAATGGGACAGGCCGACAATGAGCAGTTCTTC	CASSLMGQADNEQFF
TRBV9	NA	TRBJ1-1	NA	TGTGCCAGCAGCGTAGTGGCTTCCCCCACTGAAGCTTTCTTT	CASSVVASPTEAFF
TRBV19	NA	TRBJ2-2	few	TGTGCCAGTAGTATCCCAGCGTCGTCCGGGGAGCTGTTTTTT	CASSIPASSGELFF
TRBV18	NA	TRBJ2-1	NA	TGTGCCAGCTCACCACGGACAAGGAGCTCCTACAATGAGCAGTTCTTC	CASSPRTRSSYNEQFF
TRBV7-3	NA	TRBJ1-1	NA	TGTGCCAGCAGCTTAACGTCTCGAACAGAAGCTTTCTTT	CASSLTSRTEAFF
TRBV7-2	NA	TRBJ2-5	NA	TGTGCCAGCAGCTTAAGGTCGTGGGCAACAGGTCAAGAGACCCAGTACTTC	CASSLRSWATGQETQYF